Below are 7 T cell receptor beta chains sequenced from a single sample in a study of T-cell reconstitution after alpha-beta-depleted transplantation in children. The authors prepared the TCRbeta library with unique molecular identifiers. TCRdb recomputed calls from the PCR reads with MiXCR, one row per CDR3 protein. This sample has roughly 340,000 distinct CDR3 sequences, with under 20% found just once. The sample consisted of PBMCs, mostly from graft donor cells, taken 360 days after TCRalphabeta/CD19-depleted stem cell transplant. These receptors all come from a male patient aged 2 to 9 who had a stem cell transplant for acute lymphoblastic leukemia, so the T cells may come from the graft donor.

This clonotype has more than one count but fewer than ten. The genes are TRBV4-3 and TRBJ2-2, with 10 positions matching TRBD1. Germline V lookup: CDR1 LGHNA, CDR2 YSLEER. J was trimmed by 3 bases and V by 4 bases; bases with no gene match: 11. This CDR3 spans 18 amino acids. CDR3 amino acids: CASSPAASGQGYTGELFF. The CDR3 DNA reads TGCGCCAGCAGCCCTGCGGCCTCGGGACAGGGGTACACCGGGGAGCTGTTTTTT.

This clonotype was recorded many times. The rearrangement links TRBV5-5 to TRBJ2-5; no clear D. Germline V lookup: CDR1 SGHKS, CDR2 YYEKEE (reference sequence). The ends were cut back, 4 bases at V and 5 bases at J, with 18 bases in the middle. The CDR3 is made up of 15 amino acids. CDR3 in amino acids: CASSPARVSRETQYF. The CDR3 DNA follows: TGTGCCAGCAGCCCCGCTAGGGTCTCTCGGGAGACCCAGTACTTC.

The J gene is TRBJ2-7, the V gene TRBV29-1, with 8 bases fitting TRBD2. CDR3 length equals 14 residues. Trimming at V came to 4 bases and at J to 3 bases, leaving 8 bases not matched to a gene. Germline V gene sequence: CDR1 SQVTM, CDR2 ANQGSEA. The CDR3 DNA follows: TGCAGCGTTGTAGACGGACTAGCCGGCTACGAGCAGTACTTC. It yields the protein CSVVDGLAGYEQYF.

V usage is TRBV20-1 and J usage is TRBJ2-1; the match to TRBD2 covers 14 bases. The V gene end was trimmed by 5 bases and the J gene end by 5 bases; junction bases not matched to a gene: 14. The CDR3 is 18 amino acids. Germline V lookup: CDR1 DFQATT, CDR2 SNEGSKA (reference sequence). CDR3 amino acids: CSAWTGTSGSLLDNEQFF. CDR3 DNA: TGCAGTGCTTGGACCGGGACTAGCGGGAGTCTTCTGGACAATGAGCAGTTCTTC.

In its sample, this clonotype was seen many times. This chain links TRBV18 with TRBJ1-5; D gene uncertain. CDR1 KGHSH and CDR2 LQKENI come from the germline V gene. V gave up 2 bases and J gave up 6 bases, with 8 bases separating them. This CDR3 contains 13 residues. CDR3 amino acids: CASSPGPFQPQHF. CDR3 nucleotides: TGTGCCAGCTCACCAGGGCCTTTTCAGCCCCAGCATTTT.

J is TRBJ2-5 and V is TRBV5-6; D remains unclear. This CDR3 spans 14 amino acids. V was clipped by 4 bases and J by 1 base, with 11 bases between them. Germline V CDR1 and CDR2: SGHDT, YYEEEE. CDR3 loop: CASSLKGFQETQYF. In DNA, the CDR3 is TGTGCCAGCAGCCTGAAGGGCTTCCAAGAGACCCAGTACTTC.

This clonotype showed up many times. The rearrangement uses TRBV7-2 and TRBJ2-1; 11 bases are a match to TRBD2. This CDR3 comprises 15 residues. After removal of 6 bases from V and 2 bases from J, the junction contained 3 bases not matched to a gene. Per germline, CDR1 SGHTA and CDR2 FQGNSA. The CDR3 DNA sequence: TGTGCCAGCAGGGGGACTAGCGGAGCCTACAATGAGCAGTTCTTC. It specifies CASRGTSGAYNEQFF.